A single sample is the source of the 9 T cell receptor beta chains below, sequenced in a study of shared clonotypes between healthy human individuals. Generated by immunoSEQ multiplex PCR, the TCRdb table keeps only in-frame clones and is missing some. In the table there are over a million clones, approximately 80% of which are singletons. The sample consisted of memory CD4+ T cells from PBMCs. The sample's subset: CD45RA-negative fraction. Receptors were obtained from a man younger than 30 in good health. Some clones in this sample may be carry-over from other donors' samples.

This clone was observed many times. The rearrangement links TRBV9 to TRBJ2-5, with D possibly matching TRBD2 (6 bases). This CDR3 is 14 amino acids long. Trimming left V 4 bases short and J 5 bases short, with 15 bases between. In germline, CDR1 is SGDLS, CDR2 YYNGEE. CDR3 in DNA: TGTGCCAGCAGCCCCCAGACTAGTCTGGAGACCCAGTACTTC. It specifies CASSPQTSLETQYF.

The rearrangement links TRBV5-4 to TRBJ1-4; D gene ambiguous. The CDR3 extends over 15 amino acids. The germline V and J ends were trimmed by 1 base and 3 bases, with 10 bases remaining between them. In germline, CDR1 is SGHNT, CDR2 YYREEE (reference sequence). CDR3 bases: TGTGCCAGCAGCTTGAGGATTGGGGCTAATGAAAAACTGTTTTTT. Its protein is CASSLRIGANEKLFF.

About this clone: Other DNA sequences in this specimen translate into the identical CDR3. V gene TRBV19 combines with J gene TRBJ1-1; 7 bases are a match to TRBD1. The CDR3 has 13 amino acids. The V gene's germline CDR1 is LNHDA and CDR2 SQIVND (reference sequence). V was clipped by 5 bases and J by 5 bases; unmatched bases: 5. CDR3 nucleotide sequence: TGTGCCAGTAGTGTGACAGGGAATACTGAAGCTTTCTTT. Its translation is CASSVTGNTEAFF. The complete variable domain, with remaining parts taken from reference TRBV19 and TRBJ1-1, reads DGGITQSPKYLFRKEGQNVTLSCEQNLNHDAMYWYRQDPGQGLRLIYYSQIVNDFQKGDIAEGYSVSREKKESFPLTVTSAQKNPTAFYLCASSVTGNTEAFFGQGTRLTVV.

This clone was counted ten times or more. The V call is TRBV7-9, the J call TRBJ2-1, with 7 bases that match TRBD2. This CDR3 is built from 15 residues. V shed 5 bases, J shed 7 bases, and the junction held 11 bases outside the gene matches. Germline V gene data show CDR1 as SEHNR and CDR2 as FQNEAQ (reference sequence). The CDR3 spells CASSPRLADGNEQFF. The CDR3 bases are TGTGCCAGCAGCCCAAGGCTAGCGGATGGGAATGAGCAGTTCTTC.

This chain uses TRBV6-6 with TRBJ1-1; 9 bases align to TRBD1. CDR1 and CDR2 from the germline V gene are MNHNY and SVGAGI (reference sequence). This CDR3 has 14 residues. Trimming cost V 5 bases and J 12 bases; bases outside gene matches: 13. Here the CDR3 reads CASSRDRESGRTFF. For the CDR3, the DNA is TGTGCCAGCAGTAGGGACAGGGAGTCGGGTAGGACTTTCTTT.

The chain couples TRBV30 to TRBJ2-2; 9 bases match TRBD1. The J segment lost 6 bases and the V segment lost 2 bases, leaving 10 bases of the junction unmatched. Germline V CDR1 and CDR2: GTSNPN, SVGIG (reference sequence). CDR3 length: 16 amino acids. CDR3 nucleotide sequence: TGTGCCTGGAGTTTGATGGGACAGGGTTTTGCCGGGGAGCTGTTTTTT. Encoded protein: CAWSLMGQGFAGELFF.

The chain joins TRBV5-1 to TRBJ2-6, with D tentatively TRBD2 (5 bases). Germline values: CDR1 SGHRS, CDR2 YFSETQ. This CDR3 comprises 17 residues. The V gene lost 5 bases and the J gene lost 0 bases, with 15 bases spanning the gap. The CDR3 sequence is CASRINGLSSGANVLTF. CDR3 sequence (DNA): TGCGCCAGCAGGATTAACGGACTCAGCTCTGGGGCCAACGTCCTGACTTTC.

This chain uses TRBV11-2 with TRBJ2-7, with 7 bases identical to TRBD2. The junction had 13 bases not matched to a gene; V was cut back by 3 bases and J by 5 bases. Germline-derived CDR1 and CDR2 are SGHAT and FQNNGV. The CDR3 loop spans 16 amino acids. The CDR3 region has the DNA TGTGCCAGCAGCTTCACCGTCGGCGGGAGCGCCCACGAGCAGTACTTC. Its translation is CASSFTVGGSAHEQYF.

This clone has just one count. The chain carries TRBV15 and TRBJ1-5, with 8 positions matching TRBD1. CDR1 is LNHNV, CDR2 YYDKDF, per germline (reference sequence). There are 14 residues in the CDR3. The ends lost 6 bases at V and 7 bases at J; junction bases unmatched: 8. The CDR3 loop reads CATSQDRVGQPQHF. As DNA, the CDR3 is TGTGCCACCAGTCAGGACAGGGTCGGACAGCCCCAGCATTTT.